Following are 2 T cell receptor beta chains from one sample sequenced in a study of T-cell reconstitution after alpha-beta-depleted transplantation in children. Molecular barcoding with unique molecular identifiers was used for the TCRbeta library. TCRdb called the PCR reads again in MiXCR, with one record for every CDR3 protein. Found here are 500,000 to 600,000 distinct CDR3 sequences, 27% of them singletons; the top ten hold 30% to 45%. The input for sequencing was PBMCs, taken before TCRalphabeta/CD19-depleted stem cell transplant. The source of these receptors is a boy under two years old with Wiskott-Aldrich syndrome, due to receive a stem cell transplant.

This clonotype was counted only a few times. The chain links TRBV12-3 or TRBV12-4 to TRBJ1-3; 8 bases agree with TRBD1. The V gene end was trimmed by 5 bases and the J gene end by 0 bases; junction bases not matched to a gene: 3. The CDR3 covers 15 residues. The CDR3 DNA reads TGTGCCAGCAGTCGACAGGGGACCTCTGGAAACACCATATATTTT. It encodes CASSRQGTSGNTIYF.

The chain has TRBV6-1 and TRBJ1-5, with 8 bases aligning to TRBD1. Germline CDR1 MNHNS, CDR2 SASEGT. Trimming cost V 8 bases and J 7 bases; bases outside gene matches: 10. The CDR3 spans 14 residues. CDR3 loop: CASRTLQGGQPQHF. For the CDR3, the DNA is TGTGCCAGCCGGACCCTACAGGGGGGACAGCCCCAGCATTTT.